This TCR beta chain was profiled in a study of control samples from healthy donors and cancer patients. Trimming removed 7 bases at V and 5 bases at J, with 18 bases between. Germline CDR1 is SGDLS and CDR2 is YYNGEE. The CDR3 contains 14 residues. This clone was observed a single time. The method was immunoSEQ multiplex PCR; TCRdb's version includes in-frame clones alone and lacks a portion of them. The sample records roughly 130,000 clones, 90% being singletons. Specimen: blood. This TCR was sampled from a man aged 18 to 30 in good health. The chain carries TRBV9 and TRBJ2-5; D remains unclear. The CDR3 region is CASGPSSARETQYF. CDR3 in DNA: TGTGCCAGCGGCCCCTCGAGCGCCCGGGAGACCCAGTACTTC.